This TCR beta chain was identified in a study of blood T cell repertoires in COVID-19. Study details: PBMCs, B-cell-depleted T cells, or T cells were the source of the cDNA or gDNA that made up the material.

Trimming removed 0 bases from V and 3 bases from J; junction bases left unmatched: 7. The CDR3 totals 16 residues. CDR1 SGHRS and CDR2 YFSETQ come from the germline V gene. In the original processing: Amplifying reference gene primers gave estimates of nucleated cell counts. This table comes from immunoSEQ multiplex PCR, and its TCRdb copy is limited to in-frame clones, with some not included. The V and J calls and clone size come from that table; D and trimming were worked out from the DNA. The profile shows 200,000 to 300,000 clones, 88% of them singletons. Sequencing was carried out using peripheral blood. The sequence was obtained from a human donor in a cohort sampled during active COVID-19. The genes are TRBV5-1 and TRBJ2-7, with TRBD1 matching 9 bases. CDR3 sequence reads: CASSLVGTGQFYEQYF. Here the CDR3 DNA reads TGCGCCAGCAGCTTGGTCGGGACAGGGCAATTCTACGAGCAGTACTTC. The variable domain in full, completed from reference TRBV5-1 and TRBJ2-7, reads KAGVTQTPRYLIKTRGQQVTLSCSPISGHRSVSWYQQTPGQGLQFLFEYFSETQRNKGNFPGRFSGRQFSNSRSEMNVSTLELGDSALYLCASSLVGTGQFYEQYFGPGTRLTVT.